This T cell receptor (beta chain) was captured by sequencing in a study of shared clonotypes between healthy human individuals. Some clones are missing from TCRdb's copy, which holds only in-frame ones; the method was immunoSEQ multiplex PCR. Among some 2,000,000 clones, just under 95% were seen once, and the ten largest hold roughly 1.1%. Only CD45RO-negative cells positively selected for CCR7 counted as naive CD8 cells, so terminally differentiated effector memory CD45RA+ cells were excluded. Trimming cost V 1 base and J 4 bases, with 15 bases left between them. The germline gives CDR1 MGHRA, CDR2 YSYEKL. The CDR3 runs to 16 residues.

The sequence was collected from a young man in good health. The chain joins TRBV4-1 to TRBJ2-3, with D possibly being TRBD1 (5 bases). The sample was naive CD8+ T cells sorted from blood. The CDR3 DNA reads TGCGCCAGCAGCCAAGGGGGAATACAGGAAGCAGATACGCAGTATTTT. Protein: CASSQGGIQEADTQYF.